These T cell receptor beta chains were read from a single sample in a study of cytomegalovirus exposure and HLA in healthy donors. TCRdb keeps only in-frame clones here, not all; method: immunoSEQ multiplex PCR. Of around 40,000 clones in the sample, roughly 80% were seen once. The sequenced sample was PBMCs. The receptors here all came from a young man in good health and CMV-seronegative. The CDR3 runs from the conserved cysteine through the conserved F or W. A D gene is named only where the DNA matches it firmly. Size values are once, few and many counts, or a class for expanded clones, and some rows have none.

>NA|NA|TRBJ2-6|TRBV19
TGTGCCAGTAGTTCACCTGGCGGGACGGAGAGCTCTGGGGCCAACGTCCTGACTTTC
CASSSPGGTESSGANVLTF
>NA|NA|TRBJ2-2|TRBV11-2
TGTGCCAGCAGTCGGGGTTCCCTGAACACCGGGGAGCTGTTTTTT
CASSRGSLNTGELFF
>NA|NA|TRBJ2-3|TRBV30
TGTGCCTGGAGTTTGCTATCCACAGATACGCAGTATTTT
CAWSLLSTDTQYF
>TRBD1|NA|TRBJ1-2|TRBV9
TGTGCCAGTGGATCGGTAGGGACAGCCGCCAATGGCTACACCTTC
CASGSVGTAANGYTF
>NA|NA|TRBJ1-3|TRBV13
TGTGCCAGCAGCCCGAGCAGGGTGAGAAACACCATATATTTT
CASSPSRVRNTIYF
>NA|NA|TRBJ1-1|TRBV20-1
TGCAGTGCTAGGGCGCCGGCGGAAACTTTCTTT
CSARAPAETFF
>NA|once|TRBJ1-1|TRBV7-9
TGTTCCAGCAGCTTAGCCGTGGGGAGGAACACTGAAGCTTTCTTT
CSSSLAVGRNTEAFF
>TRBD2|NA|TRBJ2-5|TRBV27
TGTGCCAGCAGTTCACTCCGGACTAGCGGAATACAAGAGACCCAGTACTTC
CASSSLRTSGIQETQYF
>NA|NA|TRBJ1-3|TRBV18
TGTGCCAGCTCACCACGGAAGGCACAGGCCTCTGGAAACACCATATATTTT
CASSPRKAQASGNTIYF
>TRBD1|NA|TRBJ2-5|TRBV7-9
TGTGCCAGCAGCTTAGCCTGGGCCCACAGGGGGGCCGGGGAGACCCAGTACTTC
CASSLAWAHRGAGETQYF
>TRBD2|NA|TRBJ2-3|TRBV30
TGTGCCTGGAGAGCCGGGACTAGCGGGACTAGCACAGATACGCAGTATTTT
CAWRAGTSGTSTDTQYF
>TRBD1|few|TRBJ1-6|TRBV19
TGTGCCTCAAGAGACAGGGGGGATAATTCACCCCTCCACTTT
CASRDRGDNSPLHF
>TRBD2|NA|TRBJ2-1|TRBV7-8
TGTGCCAGCAGCTTCCAACCGGGACTAGCGGGCTACAATGAGCAGTTCTTC
CASSFQPGLAGYNEQFF
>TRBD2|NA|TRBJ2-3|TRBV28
TGTGCCAGCAGTTCGGGACTAGTTAGCACAGATACGCAGTATTTT
CASSSGLVSTDTQYF
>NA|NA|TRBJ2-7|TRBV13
TGTGCCAGCAGCGAGACAAGGGCAGGGCTACGCTCCTACGAGCAGTACTTC
CASSETRAGLRSYEQYF
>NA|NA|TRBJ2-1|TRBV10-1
TGCGCCAGCAGTCCGGAGGGACCTCTCAATGAGCAGTTCTTC
CASSPEGPLNEQFF
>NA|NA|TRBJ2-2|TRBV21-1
TGTGCCAGCAGCTGCCGCTGCTCTAGCGGGTTCGCCGGGGAGCTGTTTTTT
CASSCRCSSGFAGELFF
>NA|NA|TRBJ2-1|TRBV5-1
TGCGCCAGCAGCTTGAGTCGTCAGGGCTCCTACAATGAGCAGTTCTTC
CASSLSRQGSYNEQFF
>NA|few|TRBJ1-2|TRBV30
TGTGCCTGGAGTGTAATACACAGGGTCGGCTACACCTTC
CAWSVIHRVGYTF
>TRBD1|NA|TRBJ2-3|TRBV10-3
TGTGCCATCAGTGAGTCGAGGGCAGGGGGCCCTGATACGCAGTATTTT
CAISESRAGGPDTQYF
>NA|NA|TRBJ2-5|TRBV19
TGTGCCAGTAGTACCCGACCCGGGACTGGGGGGGAGACCCAGTACTTC
CASSTRPGTGGETQYF
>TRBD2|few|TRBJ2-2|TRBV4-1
TGCGCCAGCAGCCAAGAACGGGGTAGTAGCGGGAGGCGAGGTTGGGACACCGGGGAGCTGTTTTTT
CASSQERGSSGRRGWDTGELFF